These T cell receptor beta chains were read from a single sample in a study of Ad26.COV2.S vaccination and SARS-CoV-2 variants. Clones were sequenced by immunoSEQ multiplex PCR, and TCRdb holds only the in-frame ones, with some missing. The sample holds 300,000 to 400,000 clones; roughly 87% are singletons and the top ten take around 3.5%. This material consisted of peripheral blood, taken in a trial of Ad26.COV2.S vaccine versus placebo. The receptors originated from a person between 18 and 65 years old who received the Ad26.COV2.S COVID-19 vaccine or a placebo. The CDR3 runs from the conserved cysteine through the conserved F or W. The D gene is left open where the match is weak. Clone size is shown for a subset of rows, as once, few, many or a class of expanded clone.

TGTGCCAGCAGTTACGGGAGGAATCGGGTTAACACTGAAGCTTTCTTT,CASSYGRNRVNTEAFF,TRBV6-6,NA,TRBJ1-1,NA
TGCAGCGTTGGGCGGCAGAGCTCTGGGGCCAACGTCCTGACTTTC,CSVGRQSSGANVLTF,TRBV29-1,NA,TRBJ2-6,NA
TGTGCCAGCAGCCAAGGGGGAGCCGGGGATGAGCAGTTCTTC,CASSQGGAGDEQFF,TRBV3-1/TRBV3-2,NA,TRBJ2-1,NA
TGTGCCAGCAGTTTTCGGTCCGAAGCTTTCTTT,CASSFRSEAFF,TRBV12-3/TRBV12-4,NA,TRBJ1-1,NA
TGTGCCAGTAGTGCCCCATCCGGGACAGGGTATGGCTACACCTTC,CASSAPSGTGYGYTF,TRBV19,TRBD1,TRBJ1-2,once
TGTGCCAGCAGCCCCTCGTCAGCGGGCTACACCTTC,CASSPSSAGYTF,TRBV3-1/TRBV3-2,NA,TRBJ1-2,NA
TGTGCCAGCAGCGTACAGGGGGGGCGGGGGAGCACAGATACGCAGTATTTT,CASSVQGGRGSTDTQYF,TRBV7-2,NA,TRBJ2-3,once
TGTGCCAGCAGCTTAGGGGGCTTCGGCTGGGCTTATAGCAATCAGCCCCAGCATTTT,CASSLGGFGWAYSNQPQHF,TRBV7-8,NA,TRBJ1-5,once
TGCGCCAGCAGCTTGGGGTCCACTAGCAATCAGCCCCAGCATTTT,CASSLGSTSNQPQHF,TRBV5-1,NA,TRBJ1-5,NA
TGTGCCAGCAGACCGACTGGGAACACTGAAGCTTTCTTT,CASRPTGNTEAFF,TRBV12-3/TRBV12-4,NA,TRBJ1-1,NA
TGTGCCAGCAGACGAGGGGGGTCCACAGATACGCAGTATTTT,CASRRGGSTDTQYF,TRBV6-5,NA,TRBJ2-3,NA
TGCAGTGCTAGAGATATCAGGGAGCAGTACTTC,CSARDIREQYF,TRBV20-1,NA,TRBJ2-7,NA
TGTGCTAGCAGCTCACGCCTCAGGGGGGTCCGCGGAGAGACCCAGTACTTC,CASSSRLRGVRGETQYF,TRBV7-7,NA,TRBJ2-5,NA
TGTGCCAGCAGTCTCAGGGCTTACAATGAGCAGTTCTTC,CASSLRAYNEQFF,TRBV25-1,NA,TRBJ2-1,NA
TGTGCCAGCAGCGGTACAGGGATAGGGGCCAACGTCCTGACTTTC,CASSGTGIGANVLTF,TRBV9,NA,TRBJ2-6,NA
TGCGCCAGCCGGGGGGGATTGTACCAAGAGACCCAGTACTTC,CASRGGLYQETQYF,TRBV4-1,TRBD2,TRBJ2-5,NA